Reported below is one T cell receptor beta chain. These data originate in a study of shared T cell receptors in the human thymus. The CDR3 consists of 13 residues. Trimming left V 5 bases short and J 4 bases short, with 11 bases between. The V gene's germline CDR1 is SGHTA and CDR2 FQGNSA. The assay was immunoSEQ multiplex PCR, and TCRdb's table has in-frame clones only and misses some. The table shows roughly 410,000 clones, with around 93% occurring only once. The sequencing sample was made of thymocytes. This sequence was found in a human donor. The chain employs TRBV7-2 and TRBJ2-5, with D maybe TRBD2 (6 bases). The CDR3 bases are TGTGCCAGCAGCCCGACTAGGACAGAGACCCAGTACTTC. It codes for CASSPTRTETQYF.